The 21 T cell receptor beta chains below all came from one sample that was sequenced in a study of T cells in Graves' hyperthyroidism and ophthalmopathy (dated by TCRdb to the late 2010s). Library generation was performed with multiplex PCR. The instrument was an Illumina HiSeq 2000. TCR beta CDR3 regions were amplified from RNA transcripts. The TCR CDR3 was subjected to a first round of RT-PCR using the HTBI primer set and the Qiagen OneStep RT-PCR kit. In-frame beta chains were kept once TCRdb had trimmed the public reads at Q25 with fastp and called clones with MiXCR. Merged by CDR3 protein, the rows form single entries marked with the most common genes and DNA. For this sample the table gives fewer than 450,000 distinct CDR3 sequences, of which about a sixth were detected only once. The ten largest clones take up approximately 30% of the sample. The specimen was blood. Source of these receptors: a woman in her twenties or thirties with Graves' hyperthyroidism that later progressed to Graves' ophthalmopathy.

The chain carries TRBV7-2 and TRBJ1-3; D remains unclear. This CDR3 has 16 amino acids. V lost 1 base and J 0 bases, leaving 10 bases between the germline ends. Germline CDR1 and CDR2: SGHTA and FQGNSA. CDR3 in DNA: TGTGCCAGCAGCTTAGGGGTCCACCTCTCTGGAAACACCATATATTTT. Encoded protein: CASSLGVHLSGNTIYF.

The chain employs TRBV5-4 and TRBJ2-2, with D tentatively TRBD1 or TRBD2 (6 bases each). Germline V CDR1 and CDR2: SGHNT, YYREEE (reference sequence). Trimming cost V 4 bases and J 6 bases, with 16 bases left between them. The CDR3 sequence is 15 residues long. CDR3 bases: TGTGCCAGCAGCCGGGCGGAGGAGGGGGCCGGGGAGCTGTTTTTT. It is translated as CASSRAEEGAGELFF.

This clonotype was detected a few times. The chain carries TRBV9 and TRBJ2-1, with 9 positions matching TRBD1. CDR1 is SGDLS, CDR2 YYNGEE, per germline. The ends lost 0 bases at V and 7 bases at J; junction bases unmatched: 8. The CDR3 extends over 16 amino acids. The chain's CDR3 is CASSVDRGTGWNEQFF. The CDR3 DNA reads TGTGCCAGCAGCGTAGATCGCGGGACAGGGTGGAATGAGCAGTTCTTC.

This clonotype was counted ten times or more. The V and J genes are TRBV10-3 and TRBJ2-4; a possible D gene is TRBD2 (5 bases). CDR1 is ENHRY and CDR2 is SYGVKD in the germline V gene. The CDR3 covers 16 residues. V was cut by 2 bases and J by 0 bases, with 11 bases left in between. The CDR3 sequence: CAISEAAGLAKNIQYF. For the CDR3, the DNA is TGTGCCATCAGTGAGGCGGCAGGACTAGCCAAAAACATTCAGTACTTC.

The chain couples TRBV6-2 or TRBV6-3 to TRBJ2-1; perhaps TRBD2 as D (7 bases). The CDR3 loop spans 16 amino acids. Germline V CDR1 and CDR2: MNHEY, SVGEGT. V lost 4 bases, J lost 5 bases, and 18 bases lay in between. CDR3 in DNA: TGTGCCAGCAGTTGGACTGGGGGGGCTACAAACAATGAGCAGTTCTTC. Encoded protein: CASSWTGGATNNEQFF.

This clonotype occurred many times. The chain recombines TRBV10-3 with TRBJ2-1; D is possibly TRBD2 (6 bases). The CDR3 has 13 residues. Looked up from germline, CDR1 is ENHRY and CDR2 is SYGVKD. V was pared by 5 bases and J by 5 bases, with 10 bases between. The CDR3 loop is CAISLGTHNEQFF. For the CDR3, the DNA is TGTGCCATCAGTCTCGGGACTCACAATGAGCAGTTCTTC.

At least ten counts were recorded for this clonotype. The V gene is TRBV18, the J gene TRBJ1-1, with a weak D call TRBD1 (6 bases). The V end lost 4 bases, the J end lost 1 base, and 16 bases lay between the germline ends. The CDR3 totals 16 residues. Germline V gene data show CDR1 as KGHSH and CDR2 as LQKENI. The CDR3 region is CASSQRAGAGNTEAFF. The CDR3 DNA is TGTGCCAGCTCACAACGGGCAGGGGCTGGGAACACTGAAGCTTTCTTT. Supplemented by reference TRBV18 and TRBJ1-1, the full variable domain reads NAGVMQNPRHLVRRRGQEARLRCSPMKGHSHVYWYRQLPEEGLKFMVYLQKENIIDESGMPKERFSAEFPKEGPSILRIQQVVRGDSAAYFCASSQRAGAGNTEAFFGQGTRLTVV.

CDR3 DNA: TGCGCCAGCAGCTTATTAGGGGGGCCCCGTGAGCAGTACTTC. Translating it yields CASSLLGGPREQYF. The chain combines TRBV5-1 with TRBJ2-7, with D perhaps given as TRBD1 or TRBD2 (6 bases each). CDR1 SGHRS and CDR2 YFSETQ come from the germline V gene. Trimming took 2 bases from V and 7 from J, leaving 16 bases between them. The length of the CDR3 is 14 residues.

CDR3 region: CASSRKDATNEKLFF. The CDR3 DNA reads as TGTGCCAGCAGCCGAAAAGACGCAACTAATGAAAAACTGTTTTTT. This chain uses TRBV14 with TRBJ1-4; D unclear. In germline, CDR1 is SGHDN, CDR2 FVKESK. The V gene lost 4 bases and the J gene lost 0 bases, with 9 bases spanning the gap. The CDR3 covers 15 residues.

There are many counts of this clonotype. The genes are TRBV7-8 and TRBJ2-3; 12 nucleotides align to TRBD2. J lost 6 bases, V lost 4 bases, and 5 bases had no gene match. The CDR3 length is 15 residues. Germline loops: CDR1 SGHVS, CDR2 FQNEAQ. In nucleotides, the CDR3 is TGTGCCAGCAGCTCTAGACTAGCGGGGGAGGATACGCAGTATTTT. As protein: CASSSRLAGEDTQYF.

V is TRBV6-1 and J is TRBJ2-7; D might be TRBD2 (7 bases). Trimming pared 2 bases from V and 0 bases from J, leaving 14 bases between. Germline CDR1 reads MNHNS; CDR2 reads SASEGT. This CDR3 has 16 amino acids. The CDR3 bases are TGTGCCAGCAGTGAATATCGGGGGGCCCTCTCCTACGAGCAGTACTTC. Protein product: CASSEYRGALSYEQYF.

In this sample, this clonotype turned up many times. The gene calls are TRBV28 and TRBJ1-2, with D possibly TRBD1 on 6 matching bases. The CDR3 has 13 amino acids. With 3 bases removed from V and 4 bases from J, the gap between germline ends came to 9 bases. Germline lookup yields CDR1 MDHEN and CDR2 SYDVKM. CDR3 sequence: CASSLQGLYGYTF. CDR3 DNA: TGTGCCAGCAGTTTGCAGGGGCTCTATGGCTACACCTTC.

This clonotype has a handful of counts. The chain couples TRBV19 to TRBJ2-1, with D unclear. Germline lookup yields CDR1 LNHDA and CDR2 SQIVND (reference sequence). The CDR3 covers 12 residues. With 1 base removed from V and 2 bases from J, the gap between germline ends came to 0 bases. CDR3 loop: CASSIAYNEQFF. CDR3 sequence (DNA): TGTGCCAGTAGTATAGCCTACAATGAGCAGTTCTTC.

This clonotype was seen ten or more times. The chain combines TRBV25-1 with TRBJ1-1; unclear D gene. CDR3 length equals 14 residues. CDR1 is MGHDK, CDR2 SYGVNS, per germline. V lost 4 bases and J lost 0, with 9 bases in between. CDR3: CASSGFNVNTEAFF. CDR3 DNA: TGTGCCAGCAGTGGGTTTAACGTGAACACTGAAGCTTTCTTT.

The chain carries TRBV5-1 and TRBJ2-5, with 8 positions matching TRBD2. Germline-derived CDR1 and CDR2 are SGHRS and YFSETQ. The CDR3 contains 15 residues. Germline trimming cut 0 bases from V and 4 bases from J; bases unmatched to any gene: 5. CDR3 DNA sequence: TGCGCCAGCAGCTTGGCCGGGCTAGCGGGAGAGACCCAGTACTTC. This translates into CASSLAGLAGETQYF.

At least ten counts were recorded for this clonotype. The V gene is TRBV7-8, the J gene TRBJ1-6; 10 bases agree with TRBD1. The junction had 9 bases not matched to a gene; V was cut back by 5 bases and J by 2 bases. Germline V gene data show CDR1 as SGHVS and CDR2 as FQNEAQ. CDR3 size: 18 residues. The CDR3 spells CASSVEPGQGTYNSPLHF. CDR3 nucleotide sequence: TGTGCCAGCAGCGTAGAACCGGGACAGGGGACCTATAATTCACCCCTCCACTTT.

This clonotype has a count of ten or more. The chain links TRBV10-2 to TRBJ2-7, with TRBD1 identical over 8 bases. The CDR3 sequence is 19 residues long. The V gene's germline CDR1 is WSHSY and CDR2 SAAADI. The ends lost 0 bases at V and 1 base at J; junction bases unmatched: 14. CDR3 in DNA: TGCGCCAGCAGTGAGTCCCGTTCAAAAAAAACAGGGGGGTCCTACGAGCAGTACTTC. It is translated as CASSESRSKKTGGSYEQYF.

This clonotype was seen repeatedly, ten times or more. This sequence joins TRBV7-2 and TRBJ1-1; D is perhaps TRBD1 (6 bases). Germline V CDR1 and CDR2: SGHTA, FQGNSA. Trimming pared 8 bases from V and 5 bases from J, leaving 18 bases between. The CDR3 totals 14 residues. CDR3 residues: CASVRGGQETEAFF. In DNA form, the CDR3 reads TGTGCCAGCGTGAGAGGGGGGCAGGAGACTGAAGCTTTCTTT.

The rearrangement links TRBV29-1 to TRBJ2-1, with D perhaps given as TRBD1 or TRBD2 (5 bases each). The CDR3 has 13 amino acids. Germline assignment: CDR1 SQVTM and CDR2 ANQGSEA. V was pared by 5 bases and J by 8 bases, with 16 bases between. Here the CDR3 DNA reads TGCAGCGTTCGGGACCCGTTTAGGGATGAGCAGTTCTTC. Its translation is CSVRDPFRDEQFF.

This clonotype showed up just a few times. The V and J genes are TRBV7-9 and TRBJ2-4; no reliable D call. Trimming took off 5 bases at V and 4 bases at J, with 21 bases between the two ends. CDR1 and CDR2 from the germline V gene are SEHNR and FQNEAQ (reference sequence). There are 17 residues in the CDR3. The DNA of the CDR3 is TGTGCCAGCAGCCCCCCCGTGACACTGTCGCTGAAAAACATTCAGTACTTC. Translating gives CASSPPVTLSLKNIQYF. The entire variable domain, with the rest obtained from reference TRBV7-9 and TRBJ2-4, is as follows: DTGVSQNPRHKITKRGQNVTFRCDPISEHNRLYWYRQTLGQGPEFLTYFQNEAQLEKSRLLSDRFSAERPKGSFSTLEIQRTEQGDSAMYLCASSPPVTLSLKNIQYFGAGTRLSVL.

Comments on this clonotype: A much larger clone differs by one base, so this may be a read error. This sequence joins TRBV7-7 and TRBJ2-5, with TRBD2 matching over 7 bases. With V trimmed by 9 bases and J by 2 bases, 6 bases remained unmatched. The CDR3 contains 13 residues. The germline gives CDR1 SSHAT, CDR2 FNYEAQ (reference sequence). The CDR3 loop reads CARSTGLQETQYF. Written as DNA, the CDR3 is TGTGCCAGGAGCACGGGACTACAAGAGACCCAGTACTTC. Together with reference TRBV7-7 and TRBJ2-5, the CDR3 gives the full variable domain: GAGVSQSPRYKVTKRGQDVTLRCDPISSHATLYWYQQALGQGPEFLTYFNYEAQPDKSGLPSDRFSAERPEGSISTLTIQRTEQRDSAMYRCARSTGLQETQYFGPGTRLLVL.